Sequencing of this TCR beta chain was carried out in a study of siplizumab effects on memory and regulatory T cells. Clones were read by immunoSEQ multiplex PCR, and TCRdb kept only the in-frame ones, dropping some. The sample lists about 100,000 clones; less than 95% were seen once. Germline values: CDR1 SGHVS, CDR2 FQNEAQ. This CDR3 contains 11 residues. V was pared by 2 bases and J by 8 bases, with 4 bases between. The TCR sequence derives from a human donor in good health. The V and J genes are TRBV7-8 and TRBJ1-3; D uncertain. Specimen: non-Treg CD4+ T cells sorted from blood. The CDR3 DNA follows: TGTGCCAGCAGCTTACTGGACACCATATATTTT. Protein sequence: CASSLLDTIYF.